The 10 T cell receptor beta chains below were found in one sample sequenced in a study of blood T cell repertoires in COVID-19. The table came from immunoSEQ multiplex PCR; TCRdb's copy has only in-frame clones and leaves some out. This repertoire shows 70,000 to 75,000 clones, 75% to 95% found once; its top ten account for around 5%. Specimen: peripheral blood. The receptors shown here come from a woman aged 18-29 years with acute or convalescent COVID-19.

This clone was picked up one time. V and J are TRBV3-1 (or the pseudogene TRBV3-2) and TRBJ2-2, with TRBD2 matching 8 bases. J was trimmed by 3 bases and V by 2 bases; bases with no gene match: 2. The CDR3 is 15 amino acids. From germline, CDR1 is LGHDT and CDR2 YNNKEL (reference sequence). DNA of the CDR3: TGTGCCAGCAGCCAAAGCGGGGGCCACACCGGGGAGCTGTTTTTT. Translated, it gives CASSQSGGHTGELFF.

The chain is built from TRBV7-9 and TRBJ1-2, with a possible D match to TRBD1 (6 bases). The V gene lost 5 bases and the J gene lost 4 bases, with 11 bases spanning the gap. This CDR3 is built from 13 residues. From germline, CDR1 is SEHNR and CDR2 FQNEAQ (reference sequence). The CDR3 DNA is TGTGCCAGCAGCCGGCAGGGGTCCTATGGCTACACCTTC. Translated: CASSRQGSYGYTF.

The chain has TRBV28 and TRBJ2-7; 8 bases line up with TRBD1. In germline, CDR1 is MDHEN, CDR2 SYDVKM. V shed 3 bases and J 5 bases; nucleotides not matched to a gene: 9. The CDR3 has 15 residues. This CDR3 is CASSFVGTGSNEQYF. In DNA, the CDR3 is TGTGCCAGCAGTTTCGTTGGGACAGGATCTAACGAGCAGTACTTC.

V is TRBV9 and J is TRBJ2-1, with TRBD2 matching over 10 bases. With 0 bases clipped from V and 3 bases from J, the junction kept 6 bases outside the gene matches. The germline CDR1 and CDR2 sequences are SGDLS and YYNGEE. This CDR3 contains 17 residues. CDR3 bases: TGTGCCAGCAGCGTAGTAGCTAGCGGGGGTATCTACAATGAGCAGTTCTTC. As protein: CASSVVASGGIYNEQFF.

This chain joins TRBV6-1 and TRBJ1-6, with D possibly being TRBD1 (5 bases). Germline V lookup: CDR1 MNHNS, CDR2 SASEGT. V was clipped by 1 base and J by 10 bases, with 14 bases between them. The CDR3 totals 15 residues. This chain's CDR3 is CASSEGVQARSPLHF. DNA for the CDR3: TGTGCCAGCAGTGAAGGGGTACAGGCAAGGTCACCCCTCCACTTT.

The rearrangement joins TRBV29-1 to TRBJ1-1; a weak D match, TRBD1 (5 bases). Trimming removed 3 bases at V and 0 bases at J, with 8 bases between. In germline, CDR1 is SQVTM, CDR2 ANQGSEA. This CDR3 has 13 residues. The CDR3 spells CSVEWTLNTEAFF. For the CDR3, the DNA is TGCAGCGTTGAGTGGACACTGAACACTGAAGCTTTCTTT.

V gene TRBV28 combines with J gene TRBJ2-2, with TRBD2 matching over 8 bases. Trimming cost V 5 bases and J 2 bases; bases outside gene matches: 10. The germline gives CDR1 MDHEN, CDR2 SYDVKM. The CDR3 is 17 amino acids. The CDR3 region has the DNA TGTGCCAGCAGTCACCCCCCTGGACTAGCAAACACCGGGGAGCTGTTTTTT. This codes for CASSHPPGLANTGELFF.

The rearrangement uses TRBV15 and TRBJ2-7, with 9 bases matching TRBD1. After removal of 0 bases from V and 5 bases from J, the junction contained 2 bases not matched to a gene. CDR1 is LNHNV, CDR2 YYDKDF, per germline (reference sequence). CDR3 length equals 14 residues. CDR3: CATSRDGTGNEQYF. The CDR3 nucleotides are TGTGCCACCAGCAGAGACGGGACAGGGAACGAGCAGTACTTC.

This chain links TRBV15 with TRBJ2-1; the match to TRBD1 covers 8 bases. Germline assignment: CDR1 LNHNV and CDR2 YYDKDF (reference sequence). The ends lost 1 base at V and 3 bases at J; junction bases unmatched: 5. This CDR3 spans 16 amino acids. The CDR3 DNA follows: TGTGCCACCAGCAGAGCAGGGGGCGAGGTCTACAATGAGCAGTTCTTC. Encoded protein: CATSRAGGEVYNEQFF.

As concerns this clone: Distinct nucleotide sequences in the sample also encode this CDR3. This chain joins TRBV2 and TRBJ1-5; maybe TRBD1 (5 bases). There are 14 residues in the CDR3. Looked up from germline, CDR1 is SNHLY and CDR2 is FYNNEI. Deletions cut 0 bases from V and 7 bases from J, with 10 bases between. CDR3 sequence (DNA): TGTGCCAGCAGTGAAGCTCAGGGCAGCCAGCCCCAGCATTTT. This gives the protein CASSEAQGSQPQHF.